This record covers a single T cell receptor beta chain. The V end lost 1 base, the J end lost 6 bases, and 7 bases lay between the germline ends. The CDR3 is made up of 13 amino acids. Germline V CDR1 and CDR2: SGHRS, YFSETQ. Time point of the sample: cycle 4 day 1 (C4D1), after six to seven weeks of nivolumab. Autologous stem cell transplantation was followed by relapse in every patient, and brentuximab vedotin exposure varied. This record belongs to a study of PD-1 blockade in classical Hodgkin lymphoma. The protocol was immunoSEQ multiplex PCR, while the TCRdb copy is restricted to in-frame clones and leaves out a portion. The table records 15,000 to 20,000 clones, around 82% of them present only once.

The chain combines TRBV5-1 with TRBJ2-2; D remains ambiguous. The source material was peripheral blood mononuclear cells (PBMCs), sampled before the fourth cycle of nivolumab. This TCR was recovered from a human donor with classical Hodgkin lymphoma. The CDR3 sequence: CASSLRESGELFF. In DNA, the CDR3 is TGCGCCAGCAGCTTGAGGGAATCCGGGGAGCTGTTTTTT.